These T cell receptor beta chains were read from a single sample in a study of blood T cell repertoires in COVID-19. Measured with immunoSEQ multiplex PCR; TCRdb has only the in-frame clones, and not every one. The table has a few hundred thousand clones, approximately 82% seen once. The sample taken for sequencing was peripheral blood. The receptors here all came from a man aged 45-65 years with active or convalescent COVID-19. CDR3s include the opening cysteine and the closing phenylalanine or tryptophan. A D gene is named only where the DNA matches it firmly. Expanded clones are given a class, and other clones once, few, many or no size at all.

size: -
J: TRBJ2-1
V: TRBV11-3
D: -
DNA: TGTGCCAGCAGCCCCGGACTGGATGCCCGGGATGAGCAGTTCTTC
CDR3: CASSPGLDARDEQFF

size: once
J: TRBJ2-3
V: TRBV9
D: -
DNA: TGTGCCAGCAGCGCAGAGTTTGGCCCCTCGGCGGCCCCAGATACGCAGTATTTT
CDR3: CASSAEFGPSAAPDTQYF

size: -
J: TRBJ1-5
V: TRBV28
D: TRBD1
DNA: TGTGCCAGCAGTTCCGCCGGGACAGGAAAAAATCAGCCCCAGCATTTT
CDR3: CASSSAGTGKNQPQHF

size: -
J: TRBJ2-1
V: TRBV24-1
D: TRBD1
DNA: TGTGCCACCAGTATGACGGGACAGGGGGCGGATGAGCAGTTCTTC
CDR3: CATSMTGQGADEQFF

size: -
J: TRBJ1-1
V: TRBV10-3
D: -
DNA: TGTGCCATCAGTCCTGACAGGAACACTGAAGCTTTCTTT
CDR3: CAISPDRNTEAFF

size: -
J: TRBJ2-5
V: TRBV7-6
D: -
DNA: TGTGCCAGCAGCTTAGGCGGGGTCCAAGAGACCCAGTACTTC
CDR3: CASSLGGVQETQYF

size: -
J: TRBJ1-1
V: TRBV5-4
D: TRBD1
DNA: TGTGCCAGCAGCTCCGGGAGGGACAGGAACACTGAAGCTTTCTTT
CDR3: CASSSGRDRNTEAFF

size: -
J: TRBJ1-5
V: TRBV2
D: -
DNA: TGTGCCAGCACCCGGACACATAGCAATCAGCCCCAGCATTTT
CDR3: CASTRTHSNQPQHF

size: -
J: TRBJ2-3
V: TRBV30
D: TRBD2
DNA: TGTGCCTACCGCGGACTAGCGGTCACAGATACGCAGTATTTT
CDR3: CAYRGLAVTDTQYF

size: -
J: TRBJ2-1
V: TRBV28
D: TRBD1
DNA: TGTGCCAGCAGTAGCCAGGGACAGGCCCTTGATGAGCAGTTCTTC
CDR3: CASSSQGQALDEQFF

size: -
J: TRBJ1-1
V: TRBV5-1
D: TRBD1
DNA: TGCGCCAGCAGCTTGGCGGGACAGGGGACCGTTGAAGCTTTCTTT
CDR3: CASSLAGQGTVEAFF

size: once
J: TRBJ1-1
V: TRBV5-1
D: TRBD1
DNA: TGCGCCAGCAGCTTAACCGCTGACAGGGCGGCTTTCTTT
CDR3: CASSLTADRAAFF

size: -
J: TRBJ2-7
V: TRBV9
D: -
DNA: TGTGCCAGCAGCGTAGAGGGGGCCTACGAGCAGTACTTC
CDR3: CASSVEGAYEQYF

size: -
J: TRBJ2-1
V: TRBV3-1/TRBV3-2
D: TRBD2
DNA: TGTGCCAGCAGCCGGAACACGGGACTAGATAACAATGAGCAGTTCTTC
CDR3: CASSRNTGLDNNEQFF

size: -
J: TRBJ1-1
V: TRBV7-9
D: -
DNA: TGTGCCAGCAGCGCACAAGAGACGGGTGAAGCTTTCTTT
CDR3: CASSAQETGEAFF

size: -
J: TRBJ2-1
V: TRBV3-1/TRBV3-2
D: TRBD1
DNA: TGTGCCAGCAGCCAAGATCACGCCCGGGACAGGGCGTTCTTC
CDR3: CASSQDHARDRAFF

size: -
J: TRBJ2-7
V: TRBV5-6
D: -
DNA: TGTGCCAGCATGGCAGGACACCTCTACGAGCAGTACTTC
CDR3: CASMAGHLYEQYF

size: -
J: TRBJ2-1
V: TRBV2
D: TRBD2
DNA: TGTGCCAGCAGTCAGACTAGCGGGGGGCGGAATGAGCAGTTCTTC
CDR3: CASSQTSGGRNEQFF

size: -
J: TRBJ1-4
V: TRBV6-1
D: TRBD1
DNA: TGTGCCAGCAGCGAATACAGGGGGCGTTTGGGTGAAAAACTGTTTTTT
CDR3: CASSEYRGRLGEKLFF

size: -
J: TRBJ2-5
V: TRBV5-1
D: TRBD2
DNA: TGCGCCAGCAGCGCCCTTTCGCGGGAGGGAGAGACCCAGTACTTC
CDR3: CASSALSREGETQYF

size: -
J: TRBJ2-3
V: TRBV30
D: TRBD1
DNA: TGTGCCTGGTCCGTTGGACAGGGAGACACAGATACGCAGTATTTT
CDR3: CAWSVGQGDTDTQYF

size: -
J: TRBJ2-2
V: TRBV27
D: TRBD1
DNA: TGTGCCAGCAGTTCGCGACAGGGGGCGATCGGGGAGCTGTTTTTT
CDR3: CASSSRQGAIGELFF

size: -
J: TRBJ2-7
V: TRBV27
D: TRBD1
DNA: TGTGCCAGCAGCTACGGGACAGGGGGCGCCTACGAGCAGTACTTC
CDR3: CASSYGTGGAYEQYF

size: -
J: TRBJ2-1
V: TRBV28
D: TRBD2
DNA: TGTGCCAGCAGTTCTGGACCCGGACTAGCGGGAGACAATGAGCAGTTCTTC
CDR3: CASSSGPGLAGDNEQFF

size: -
J: TRBJ2-1
V: TRBV3-1/TRBV3-2
D: TRBD2
DNA: TGTGCCAGCAGCCAAGTGTTTACTAGCGGGAGTAATGAGCAGTTCTTC
CDR3: CASSQVFTSGSNEQFF

size: -
J: TRBJ1-2
V: TRBV28
D: TRBD1
DNA: TGTGCCAGCAGTTTTGGACAGGCGGACTATGGCTACACCTTC
CDR3: CASSFGQADYGYTF

size: -
J: TRBJ2-5
V: TRBV5-1
D: -
DNA: TGCGCCAGCAGCTTACAGGGCCATGAGACCCAGTACTTC
CDR3: CASSLQGHETQYF

size: -
J: TRBJ2-1
V: TRBV7-8
D: TRBD1
DNA: TGTGCCAGCAGCTTACCCAGGACAGGGAGTACTTACAATGAGCAGTTCTTC
CDR3: CASSLPRTGSTYNEQFF

size: -
J: TRBJ1-6
V: TRBV7-8
D: -
DNA: TGTGCCAGCAGCTTACCGGGGTCACCCCTCCACTTT
CDR3: CASSLPGSPLHF

size: -
J: TRBJ1-6
V: TRBV7-9
D: -
DNA: TGTGCCAGCAGCTCTCAACAGACAGCCCGAGGTTCACCCCTCCACTTT
CDR3: CASSSQQTARGSPLHF

size: few
J: TRBJ2-3
V: TRBV9
D: TRBD2
DNA: TGTGCCAGCAGCGTCGGGACTAGCCTGGGAGATACGCAGTATTTT
CDR3: CASSVGTSLGDTQYF

size: -
J: TRBJ2-5
V: TRBV5-1
D: TRBD2
DNA: TGCGCCAGCAGCTCCCTGCTAGCGGGAGGGGAGACCCAGTACTTC
CDR3: CASSSLLAGGETQYF

size: -
J: TRBJ1-1
V: TRBV11-2
D: -
DNA: TGTGCCAGCAGCTTATTCCAGTTCTCTACCCAGGGGAACACTGAAGCTTTCTTT
CDR3: CASSLFQFSTQGNTEAFF

size: -
J: TRBJ2-2
V: TRBV29-1
D: TRBD2
DNA: TGCAGCGTGGAAGGGCGGGGGAGGAACACCGGGGAGCTGTTTTTT
CDR3: CSVEGRGRNTGELFF

size: -
J: TRBJ2-5
V: TRBV7-2
D: -
DNA: TGTGCCAGCAGCTTAGATGCCAGTCGCACCGAGACCCAGTACTTC
CDR3: CASSLDASRTETQYF

size: -
J: TRBJ1-2
V: TRBV19
D: -
DNA: TGTGCCACCGCGAGCCCGGGGATGTATGGCTACACCTTC
CDR3: CATASPGMYGYTF

size: once
J: TRBJ2-7
V: TRBV28
D: -
DNA: TGTGCCAGCAGTTTAGGGGCGTGGGGCGCCGGCTACGAGCAGTACTTC
CDR3: CASSLGAWGAGYEQYF

size: -
J: TRBJ2-1
V: TRBV5-5
D: TRBD2
DNA: TGTGCCAGCAGCTGGGGGGCGGGGGGGCTACTCCCCCATGAGCAGTTCTTC
CDR3: CASSWGAGGLLPHEQFF

size: few
J: TRBJ2-3
V: TRBV21-1
D: -
DNA: TGTGCCAGCACCCCCCAGCGTGGGGGGAACACAGATACGCAGTATTTT
CDR3: CASTPQRGGNTDTQYF

size: -
J: TRBJ1-2
V: TRBV6-6
D: -
DNA: TGTGCCAGCAATAGAAACTATGGCTACACCTTC
CDR3: CASNRNYGYTF

size: many
J: TRBJ2-2
V: TRBV3-1/TRBV3-2
D: TRBD1
DNA: TGTGCCAGCAGCCTCAGACAGGGGGGCGGGGAGCTGTTTTTT
CDR3: CASSLRQGGGELFF

size: few
J: TRBJ2-2
V: TRBV7-2
D: -
DNA: TGTGCCAGCAGCTATATCAGGGCCACCGGGGAGCTGTTTTTT
CDR3: CASSYIRATGELFF

size: once
J: TRBJ2-7
V: TRBV6-5
D: -
DNA: TGTGCCAGCAGTCCCGGCAGGCCCTCCAACGAGCAGTACTTC
CDR3: CASSPGRPSNEQYF

size: -
J: TRBJ1-2
V: TRBV19
D: -
DNA: TGTGCCAGTAGCGAGGCGAACTATGGCTACACCTTC
CDR3: CASSEANYGYTF

size: -
J: TRBJ1-6
V: TRBV7-9
D: TRBD1
DNA: TGTGCCAGCAGCCGGGACAGGATTAATTCACCCCTCCACTTT
CDR3: CASSRDRINSPLHF